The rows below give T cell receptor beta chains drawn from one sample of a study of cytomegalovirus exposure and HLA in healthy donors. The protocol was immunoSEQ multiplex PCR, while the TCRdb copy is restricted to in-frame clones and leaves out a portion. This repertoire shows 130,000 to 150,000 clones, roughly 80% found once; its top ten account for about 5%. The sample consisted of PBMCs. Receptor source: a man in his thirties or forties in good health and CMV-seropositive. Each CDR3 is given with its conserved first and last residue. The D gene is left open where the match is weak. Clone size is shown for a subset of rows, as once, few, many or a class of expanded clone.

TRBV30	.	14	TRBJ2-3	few	CAWAGSRPTDTQYF	TGTGCCTGGGCCGGGTCTAGGCCGACAGATACGCAGTATTTT
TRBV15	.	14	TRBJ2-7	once	CATSIHSGSYEQYF	TGTGCCACCAGCATACATAGCGGATCCTACGAGCAGTACTTC
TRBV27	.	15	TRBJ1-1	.	CASSFSRGVNTEAFF	TGTGCCAGCAGCTTTAGCCGAGGAGTGAACACTGAAGCTTTCTTT
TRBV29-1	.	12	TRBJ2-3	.	CSVARATDTQYF	TGCAGCGTTGCGAGGGCCACAGATACGCAGTATTTT
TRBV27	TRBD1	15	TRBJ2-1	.	CASSSSAGGMGEQFF	TGTGCCAGCAGTTCATCGGCAGGGGGTATGGGTGAGCAGTTCTTC
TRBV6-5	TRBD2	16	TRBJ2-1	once	CASSFIAGSSYNEQFF	TGTGCCAGCAGTTTTATAGCGGGGAGCTCCTACAATGAGCAGTTCTTC
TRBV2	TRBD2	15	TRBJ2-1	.	CASGAGGPLVNEQFF	TGTGCCAGCGGAGCGGGAGGGCCCTTGGTAAATGAGCAGTTCTTC
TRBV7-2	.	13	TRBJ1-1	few	CASSLAGNTEAFF	TGTGCCAGCAGCTTGGCGGGAAACACTGAAGCTTTCTTT
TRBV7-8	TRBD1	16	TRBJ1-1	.	CASSFTGTGKNTEAFF	TGTGCCAGCAGCTTCACCGGGACAGGAAAGAACACTGAAGCTTTCTTT
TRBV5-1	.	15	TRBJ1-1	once	CASSAANSRNTEAFF	TGCGCCAGCAGCGCAGCTAACAGCCGTAACACTGAAGCTTTCTTT